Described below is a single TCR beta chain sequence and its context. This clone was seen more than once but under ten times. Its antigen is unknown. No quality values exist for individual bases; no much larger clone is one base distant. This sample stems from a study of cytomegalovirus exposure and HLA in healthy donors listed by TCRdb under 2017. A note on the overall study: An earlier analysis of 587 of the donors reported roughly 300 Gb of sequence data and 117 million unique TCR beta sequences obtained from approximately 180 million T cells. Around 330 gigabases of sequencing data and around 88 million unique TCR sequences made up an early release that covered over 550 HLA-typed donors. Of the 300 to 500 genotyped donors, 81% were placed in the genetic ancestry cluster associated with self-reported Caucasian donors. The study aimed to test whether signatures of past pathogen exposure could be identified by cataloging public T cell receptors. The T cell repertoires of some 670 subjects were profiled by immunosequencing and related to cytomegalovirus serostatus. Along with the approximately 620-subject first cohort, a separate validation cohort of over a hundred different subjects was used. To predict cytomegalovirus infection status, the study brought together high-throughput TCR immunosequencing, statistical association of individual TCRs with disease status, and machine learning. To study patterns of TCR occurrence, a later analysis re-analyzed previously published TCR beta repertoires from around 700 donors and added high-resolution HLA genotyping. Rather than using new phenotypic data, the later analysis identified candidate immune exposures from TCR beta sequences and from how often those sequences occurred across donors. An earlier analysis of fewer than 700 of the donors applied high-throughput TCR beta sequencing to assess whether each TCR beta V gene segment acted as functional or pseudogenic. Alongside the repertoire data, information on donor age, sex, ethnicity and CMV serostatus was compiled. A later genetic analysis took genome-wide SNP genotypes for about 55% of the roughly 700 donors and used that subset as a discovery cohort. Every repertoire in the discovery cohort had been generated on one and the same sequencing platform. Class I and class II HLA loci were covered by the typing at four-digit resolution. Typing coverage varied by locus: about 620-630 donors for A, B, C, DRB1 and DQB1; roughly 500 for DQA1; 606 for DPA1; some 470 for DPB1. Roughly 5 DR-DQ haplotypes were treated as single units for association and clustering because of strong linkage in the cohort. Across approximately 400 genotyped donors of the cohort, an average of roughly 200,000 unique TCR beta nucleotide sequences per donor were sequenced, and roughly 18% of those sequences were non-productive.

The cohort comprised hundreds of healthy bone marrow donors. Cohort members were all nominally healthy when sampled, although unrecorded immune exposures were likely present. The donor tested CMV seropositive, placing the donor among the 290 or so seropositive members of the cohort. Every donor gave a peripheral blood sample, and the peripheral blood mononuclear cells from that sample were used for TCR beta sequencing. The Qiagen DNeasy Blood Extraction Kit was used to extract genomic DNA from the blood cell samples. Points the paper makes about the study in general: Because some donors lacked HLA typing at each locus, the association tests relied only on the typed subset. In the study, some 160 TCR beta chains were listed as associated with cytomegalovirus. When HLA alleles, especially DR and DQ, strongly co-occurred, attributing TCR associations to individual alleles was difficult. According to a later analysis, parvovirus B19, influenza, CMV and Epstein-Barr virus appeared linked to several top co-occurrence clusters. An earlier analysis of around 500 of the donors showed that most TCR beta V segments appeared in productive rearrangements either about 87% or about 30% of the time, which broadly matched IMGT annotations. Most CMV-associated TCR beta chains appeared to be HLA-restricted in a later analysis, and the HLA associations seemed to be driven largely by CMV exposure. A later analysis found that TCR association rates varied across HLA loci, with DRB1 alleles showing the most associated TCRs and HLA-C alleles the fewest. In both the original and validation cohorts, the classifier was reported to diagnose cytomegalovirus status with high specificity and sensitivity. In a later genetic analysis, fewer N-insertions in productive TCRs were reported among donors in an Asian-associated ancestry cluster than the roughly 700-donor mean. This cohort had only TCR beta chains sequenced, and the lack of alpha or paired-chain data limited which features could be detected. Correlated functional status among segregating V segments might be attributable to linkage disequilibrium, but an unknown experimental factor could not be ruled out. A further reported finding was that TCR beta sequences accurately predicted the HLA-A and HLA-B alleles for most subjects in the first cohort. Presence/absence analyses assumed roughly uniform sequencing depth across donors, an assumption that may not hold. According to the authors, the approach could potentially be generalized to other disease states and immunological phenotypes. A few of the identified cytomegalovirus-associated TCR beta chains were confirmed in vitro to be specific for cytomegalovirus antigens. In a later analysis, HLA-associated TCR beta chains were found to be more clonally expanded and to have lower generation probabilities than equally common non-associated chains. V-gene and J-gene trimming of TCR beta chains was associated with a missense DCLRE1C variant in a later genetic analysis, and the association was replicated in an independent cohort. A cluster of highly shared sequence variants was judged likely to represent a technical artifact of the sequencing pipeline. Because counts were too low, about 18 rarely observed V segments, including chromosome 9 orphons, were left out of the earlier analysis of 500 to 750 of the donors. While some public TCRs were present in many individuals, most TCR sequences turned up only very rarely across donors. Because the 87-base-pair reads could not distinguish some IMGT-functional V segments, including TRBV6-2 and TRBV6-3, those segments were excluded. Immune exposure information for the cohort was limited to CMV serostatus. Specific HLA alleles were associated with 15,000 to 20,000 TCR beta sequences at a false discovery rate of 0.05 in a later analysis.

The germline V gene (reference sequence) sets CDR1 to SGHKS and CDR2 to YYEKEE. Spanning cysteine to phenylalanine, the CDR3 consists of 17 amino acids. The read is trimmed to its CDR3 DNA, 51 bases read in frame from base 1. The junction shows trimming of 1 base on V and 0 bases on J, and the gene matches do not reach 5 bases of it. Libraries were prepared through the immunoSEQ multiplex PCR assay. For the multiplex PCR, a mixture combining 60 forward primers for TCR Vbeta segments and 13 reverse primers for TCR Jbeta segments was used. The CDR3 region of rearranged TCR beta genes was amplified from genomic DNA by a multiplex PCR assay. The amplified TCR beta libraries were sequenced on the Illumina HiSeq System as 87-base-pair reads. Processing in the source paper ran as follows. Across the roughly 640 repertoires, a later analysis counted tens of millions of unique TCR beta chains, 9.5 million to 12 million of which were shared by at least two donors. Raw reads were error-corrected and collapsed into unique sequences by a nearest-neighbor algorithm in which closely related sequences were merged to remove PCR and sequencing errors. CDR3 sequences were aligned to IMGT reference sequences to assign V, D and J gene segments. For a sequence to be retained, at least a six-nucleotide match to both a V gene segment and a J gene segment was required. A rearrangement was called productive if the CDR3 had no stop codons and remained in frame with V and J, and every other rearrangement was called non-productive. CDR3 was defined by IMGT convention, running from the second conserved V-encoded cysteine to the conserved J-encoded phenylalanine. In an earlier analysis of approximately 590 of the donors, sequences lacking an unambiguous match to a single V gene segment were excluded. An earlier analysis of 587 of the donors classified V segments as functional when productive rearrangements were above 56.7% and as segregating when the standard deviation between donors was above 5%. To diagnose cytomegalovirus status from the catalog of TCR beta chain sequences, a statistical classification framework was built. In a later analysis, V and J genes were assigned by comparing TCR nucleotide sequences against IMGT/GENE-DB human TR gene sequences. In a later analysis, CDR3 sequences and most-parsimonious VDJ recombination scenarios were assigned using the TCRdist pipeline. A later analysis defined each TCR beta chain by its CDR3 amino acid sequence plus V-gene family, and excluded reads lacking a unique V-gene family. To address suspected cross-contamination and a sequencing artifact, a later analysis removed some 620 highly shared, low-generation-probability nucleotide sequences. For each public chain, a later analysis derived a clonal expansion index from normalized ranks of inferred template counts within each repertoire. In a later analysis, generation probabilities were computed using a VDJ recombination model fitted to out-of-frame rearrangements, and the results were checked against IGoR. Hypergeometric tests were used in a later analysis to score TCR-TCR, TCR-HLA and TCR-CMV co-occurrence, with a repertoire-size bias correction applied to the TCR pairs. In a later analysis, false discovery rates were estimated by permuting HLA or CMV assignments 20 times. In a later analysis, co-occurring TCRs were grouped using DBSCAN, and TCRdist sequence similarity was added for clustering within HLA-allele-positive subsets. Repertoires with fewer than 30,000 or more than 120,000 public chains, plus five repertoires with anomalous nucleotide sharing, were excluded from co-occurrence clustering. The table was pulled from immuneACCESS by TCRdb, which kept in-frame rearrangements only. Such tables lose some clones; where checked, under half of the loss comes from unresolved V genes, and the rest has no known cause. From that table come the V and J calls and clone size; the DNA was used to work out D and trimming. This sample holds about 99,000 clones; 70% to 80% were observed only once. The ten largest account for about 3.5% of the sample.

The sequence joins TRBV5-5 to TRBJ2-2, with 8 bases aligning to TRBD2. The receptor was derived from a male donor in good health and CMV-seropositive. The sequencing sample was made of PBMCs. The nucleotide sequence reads TGTGCCAGCAGCTTGACCCGCGGGGGGACGAACACCGGGGAGCTGTTTTTT. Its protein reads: CASSLTRGGTNTGELFF.